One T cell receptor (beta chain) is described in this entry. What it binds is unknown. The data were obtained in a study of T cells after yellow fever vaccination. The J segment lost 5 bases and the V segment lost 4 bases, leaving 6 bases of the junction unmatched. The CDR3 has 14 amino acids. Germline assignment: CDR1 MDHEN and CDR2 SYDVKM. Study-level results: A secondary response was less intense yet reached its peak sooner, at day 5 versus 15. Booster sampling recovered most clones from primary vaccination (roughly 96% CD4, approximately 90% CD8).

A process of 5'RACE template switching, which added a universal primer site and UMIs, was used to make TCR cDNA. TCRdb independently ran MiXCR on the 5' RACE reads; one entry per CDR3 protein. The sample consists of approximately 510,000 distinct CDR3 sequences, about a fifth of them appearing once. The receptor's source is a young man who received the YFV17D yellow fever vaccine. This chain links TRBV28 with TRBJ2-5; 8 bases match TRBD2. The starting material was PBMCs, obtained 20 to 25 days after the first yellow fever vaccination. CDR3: CASSSLAAHETQYF. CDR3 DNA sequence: TGTGCCAGCAGTTCACTAGCGGCTCACGAGACCCAGTACTTC.